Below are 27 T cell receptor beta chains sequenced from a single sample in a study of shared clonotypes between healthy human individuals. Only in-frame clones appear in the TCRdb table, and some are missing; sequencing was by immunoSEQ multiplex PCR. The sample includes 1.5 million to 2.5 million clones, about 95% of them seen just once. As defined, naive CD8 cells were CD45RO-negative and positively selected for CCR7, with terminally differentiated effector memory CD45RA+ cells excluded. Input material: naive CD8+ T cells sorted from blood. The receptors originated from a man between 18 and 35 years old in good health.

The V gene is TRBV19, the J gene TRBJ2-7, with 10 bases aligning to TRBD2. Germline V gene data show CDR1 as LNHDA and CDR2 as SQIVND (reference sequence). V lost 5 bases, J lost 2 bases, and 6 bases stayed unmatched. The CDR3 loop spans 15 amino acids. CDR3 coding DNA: TGTGCCAGTAGTGGATCTAGCGGGGGAGCCTACGAGCAGTACTTC. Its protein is CASSGSSGGAYEQYF.

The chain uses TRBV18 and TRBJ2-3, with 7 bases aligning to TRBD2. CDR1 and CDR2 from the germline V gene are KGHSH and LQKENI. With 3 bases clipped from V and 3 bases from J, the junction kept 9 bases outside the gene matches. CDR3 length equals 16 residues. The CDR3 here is CASSPVRERRTDTQYF. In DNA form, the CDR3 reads TGTGCCAGCTCACCCGTGCGGGAGCGGCGGACAGATACGCAGTATTTT. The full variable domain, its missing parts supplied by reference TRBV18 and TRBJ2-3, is NAGVMQNPRHLVRRRGQEARLRCSPMKGHSHVYWYRQLPEEGLKFMVYLQKENIIDESGMPKERFSAEFPKEGPSILRIQQVVRGDSAAYFCASSPVRERRTDTQYFGPGTRLTVL.

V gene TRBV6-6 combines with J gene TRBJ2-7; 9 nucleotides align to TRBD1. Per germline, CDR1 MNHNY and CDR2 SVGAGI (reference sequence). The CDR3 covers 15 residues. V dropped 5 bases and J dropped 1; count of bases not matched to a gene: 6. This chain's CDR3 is CASSASTGGSYEQYF. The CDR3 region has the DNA TGTGCCAGCAGTGCATCGACAGGGGGTTCCTACGAGCAGTACTTC.

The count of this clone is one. CDR3 bases: TGTGCCAGCAGTGGGGGACAGAATCAGCCCCAGCATTTT. This codes for CASSGGQNQPQHF. The chain recombines TRBV6-5 with TRBJ1-5; 7 bases map to TRBD1. The CDR3 has 13 residues. The germline V gene encodes CDR1 MNHEY and CDR2 SVGAGI. The junction had 2 bases not matched to a gene; V was cut back by 5 bases and J by 4 bases.

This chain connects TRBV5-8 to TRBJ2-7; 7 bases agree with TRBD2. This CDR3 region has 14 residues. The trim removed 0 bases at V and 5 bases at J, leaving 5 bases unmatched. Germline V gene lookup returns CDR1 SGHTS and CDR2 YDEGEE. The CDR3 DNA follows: TGTGCCAGCAGCTTGGGCGGGAGCCTAAACGAGCAGTACTTC. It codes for CASSLGGSLNEQYF.

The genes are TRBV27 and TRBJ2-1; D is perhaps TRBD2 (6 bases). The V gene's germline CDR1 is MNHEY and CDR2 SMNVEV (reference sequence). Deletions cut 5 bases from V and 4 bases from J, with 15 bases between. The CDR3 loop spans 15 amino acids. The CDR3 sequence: CASSPQRGGYNEQFF. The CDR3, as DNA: TGTGCCAGCAGTCCCCAGCGTGGGGGGTACAATGAGCAGTTCTTC.

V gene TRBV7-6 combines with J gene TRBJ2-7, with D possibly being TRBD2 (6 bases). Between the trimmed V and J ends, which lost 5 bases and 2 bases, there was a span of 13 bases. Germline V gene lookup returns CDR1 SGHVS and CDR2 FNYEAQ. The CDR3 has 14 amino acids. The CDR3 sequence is CASSPVGGTYEQYF. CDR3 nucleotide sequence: TGTGCCAGCAGCCCCGTGGGGGGAACCTACGAGCAGTACTTC.

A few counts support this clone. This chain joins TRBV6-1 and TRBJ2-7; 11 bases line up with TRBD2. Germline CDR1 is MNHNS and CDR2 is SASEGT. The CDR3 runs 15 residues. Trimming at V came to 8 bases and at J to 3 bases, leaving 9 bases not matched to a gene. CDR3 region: CASQGLAVMIYEQYF. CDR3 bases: TGTGCCAGCCAGGGACTAGCGGTAATGATCTACGAGCAGTACTTC.

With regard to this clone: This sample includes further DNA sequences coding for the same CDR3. CDR3: CASSLQGAADTQYF. The CDR3 DNA reads as TGTGCCAGCAGTCTACAGGGGGCAGCGGATACGCAGTATTTT. This chain connects TRBV9 to TRBJ2-3, with 9 bases that match TRBD1. The germline gives CDR1 SGDLS, CDR2 YYNGEE. The CDR3 is 14 residues long. The trim removed 5 bases at V and 6 bases at J, leaving 7 bases unmatched.

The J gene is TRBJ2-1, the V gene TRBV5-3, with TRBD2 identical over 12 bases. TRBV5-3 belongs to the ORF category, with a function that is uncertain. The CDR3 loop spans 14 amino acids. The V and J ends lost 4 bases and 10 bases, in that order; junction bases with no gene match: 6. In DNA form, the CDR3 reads TGTGCCAGAAGCCAACCGGGACTAGCGGGCGAGCAGTTCTTC. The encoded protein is CARSQPGLAGEQFF.

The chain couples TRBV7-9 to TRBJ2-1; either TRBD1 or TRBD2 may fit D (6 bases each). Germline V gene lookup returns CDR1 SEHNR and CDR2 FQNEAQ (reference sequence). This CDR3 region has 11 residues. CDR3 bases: TGTGCTGGGGGGCGCAACAATGAGCAGTTCTTC. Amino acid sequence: CAGGRNNEQFF. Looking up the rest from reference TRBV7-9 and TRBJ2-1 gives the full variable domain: DTGVSQNPRHKITKRGQNVTFRCDPISEHNRLYWYRQTLGQGPEFLTYFQNEAQLEKSRLLSDRFSAERPKGSFSTLEIQRTEQGDSAMYLCAGGRNNEQFFGPGTRLTVL.

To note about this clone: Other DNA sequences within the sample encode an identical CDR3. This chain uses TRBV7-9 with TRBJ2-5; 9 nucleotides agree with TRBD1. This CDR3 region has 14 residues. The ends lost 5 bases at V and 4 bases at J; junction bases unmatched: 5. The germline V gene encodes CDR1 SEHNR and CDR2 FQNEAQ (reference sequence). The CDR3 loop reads CASSPGQGRETQYF. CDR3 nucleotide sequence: TGTGCCAGCAGCCCCGGACAGGGGAGAGAGACCCAGTACTTC.

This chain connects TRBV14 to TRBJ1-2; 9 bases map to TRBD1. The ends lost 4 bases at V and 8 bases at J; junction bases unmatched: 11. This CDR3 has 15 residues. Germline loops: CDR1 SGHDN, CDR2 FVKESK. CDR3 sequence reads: CASSPTGGGLRGYTF. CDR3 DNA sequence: TGTGCCAGCAGCCCTACAGGGGGCGGGTTGCGGGGCTACACCTTC.

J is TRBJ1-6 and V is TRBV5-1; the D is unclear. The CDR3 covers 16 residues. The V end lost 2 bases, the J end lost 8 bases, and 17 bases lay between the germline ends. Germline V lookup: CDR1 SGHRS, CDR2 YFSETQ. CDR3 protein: CASSFGPYLGDSPLHF. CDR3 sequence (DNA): TGCGCCAGCAGCTTCGGACCCTACCTCGGGGATTCACCCCTCCACTTT.

The CDR3 here is CASSRMSGNTGELFF. In nucleotides, the CDR3 is TGTGCCAGCAGCCGCATGTCAGGGAACACCGGGGAGCTGTTTTTT. V gene TRBV11-2 combines with J gene TRBJ2-2; D ambiguous. Trimming removed 5 bases from V and 1 base from J, with 11 bases in between. The germline V gene encodes CDR1 SGHAT and CDR2 FQNNGV. This CDR3 has 15 residues. Together with reference TRBV11-2 and TRBJ2-2, the CDR3 gives the full variable domain: EAGVAQSPRYKIIEKRQSVAFWCNPISGHATLYWYQQILGQGPKLLIQFQNNGVVDDSQLPKDRFSAERLKGVDSTLKIQPAKLEDSAVYLCASSRMSGNTGELFFGEGSRLTVL.

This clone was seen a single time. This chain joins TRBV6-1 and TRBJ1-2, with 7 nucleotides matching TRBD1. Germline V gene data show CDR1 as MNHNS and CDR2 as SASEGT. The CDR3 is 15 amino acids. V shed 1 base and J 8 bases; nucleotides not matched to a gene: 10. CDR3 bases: TGTGCCAGCAGTGAAGGGGGGGGACAGCGGTACGGCTACACCTTC. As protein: CASSEGGGQRYGYTF.

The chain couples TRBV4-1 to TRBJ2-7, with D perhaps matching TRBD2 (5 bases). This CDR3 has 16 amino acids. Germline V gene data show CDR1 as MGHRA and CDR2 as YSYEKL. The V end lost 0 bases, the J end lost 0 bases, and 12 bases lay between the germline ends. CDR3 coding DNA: TGCGCCAGCAGCCAAGATACCCGGACTCTCTCCTACGAGCAGTACTTC. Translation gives CASSQDTRTLSYEQYF.

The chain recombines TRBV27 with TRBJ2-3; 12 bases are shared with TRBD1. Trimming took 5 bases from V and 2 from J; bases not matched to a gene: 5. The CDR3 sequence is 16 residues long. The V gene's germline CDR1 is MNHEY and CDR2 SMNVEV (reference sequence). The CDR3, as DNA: TGTGCCAGCAGTCCCGGGGACAGGGGGCTCACAGATACGCAGTATTTT. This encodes CASSPGDRGLTDTQYF.

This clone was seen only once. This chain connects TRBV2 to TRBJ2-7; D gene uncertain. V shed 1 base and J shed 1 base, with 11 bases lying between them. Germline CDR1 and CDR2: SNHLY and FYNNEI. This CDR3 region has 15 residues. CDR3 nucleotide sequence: TGTGCCAGCAGTGAAGGGGGTCTGGTTTCCTACGAGCAGTACTTC. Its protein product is CASSEGGLVSYEQYF.

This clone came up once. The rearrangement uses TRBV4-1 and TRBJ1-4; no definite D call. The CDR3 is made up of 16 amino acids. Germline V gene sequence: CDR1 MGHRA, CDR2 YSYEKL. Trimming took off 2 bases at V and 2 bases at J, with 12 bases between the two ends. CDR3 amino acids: CASSQPTPGTNEKLFF. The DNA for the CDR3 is TGCGCCAGCAGCCAACCGACCCCGGGGACTAATGAAAAACTGTTTTTT.

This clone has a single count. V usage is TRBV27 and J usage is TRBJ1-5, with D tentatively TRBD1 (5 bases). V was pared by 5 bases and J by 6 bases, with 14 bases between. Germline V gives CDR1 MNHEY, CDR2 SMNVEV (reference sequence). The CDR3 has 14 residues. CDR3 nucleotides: TGTGCCAGCAGTATTTCCCAGGGTTCTCAGCCCCAGCATTTT. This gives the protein CASSISQGSQPQHF.

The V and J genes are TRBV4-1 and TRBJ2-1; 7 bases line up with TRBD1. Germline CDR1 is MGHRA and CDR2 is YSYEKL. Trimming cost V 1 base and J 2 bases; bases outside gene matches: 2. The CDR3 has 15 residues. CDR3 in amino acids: CASSQGTGTYNEQFF. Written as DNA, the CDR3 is TGCGCCAGCAGCCAAGGGACAGGCACCTACAATGAGCAGTTCTTC.

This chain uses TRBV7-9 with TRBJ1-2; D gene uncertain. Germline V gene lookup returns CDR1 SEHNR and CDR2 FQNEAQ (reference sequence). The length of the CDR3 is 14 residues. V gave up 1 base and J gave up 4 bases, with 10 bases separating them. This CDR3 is CASSLDELFYGYTF. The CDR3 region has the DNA TGTGCCAGCAGCTTAGATGAGCTCTTCTATGGCTACACCTTC.

The CDR3 reads CASSLEGGTGGNEQFF. The CDR3 DNA is TGTGCCAGCAGCTTAGAAGGTGGGACTGGGGGCAATGAGCAGTTCTTC. This chain uses TRBV7-6 with TRBJ2-1, with a tentative D call TRBD2 (6 bases). Germline V CDR1 and CDR2: SGHVS, FNYEAQ. Deletions cut 1 base from V and 6 bases from J, with 16 bases between. The CDR3 sequence is 16 residues long.

CDR3 protein: CAWSEGHPGENGYTF. CDR3 nucleotides: TGTGCCTGGAGTGAGGGGCACCCCGGTGAGAATGGCTACACCTTC. The chain combines TRBV30 with TRBJ1-2, with D possibly matching TRBD1 (5 bases). Trimming removed 1 base at V and 6 bases at J, with 18 bases between. Germline V CDR1 and CDR2: GTSNPN, SVGIG (reference sequence). This CDR3 is 15 amino acids long.

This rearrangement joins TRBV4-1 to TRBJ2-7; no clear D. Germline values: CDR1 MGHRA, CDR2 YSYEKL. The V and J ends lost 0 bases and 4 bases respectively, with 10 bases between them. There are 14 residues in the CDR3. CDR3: CASSQDPIGYEQYF. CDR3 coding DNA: TGCGCCAGCAGCCAAGATCCGATAGGGTACGAGCAGTACTTC.

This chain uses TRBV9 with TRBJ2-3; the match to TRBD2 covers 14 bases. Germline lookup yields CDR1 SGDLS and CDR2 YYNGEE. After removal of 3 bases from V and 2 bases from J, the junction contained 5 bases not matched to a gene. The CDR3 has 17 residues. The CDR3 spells CASSDGTSGSVTDTQYF. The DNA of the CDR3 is TGTGCCAGCAGCGACGGGACTAGCGGGAGCGTCACAGATACGCAGTATTTT.